The next 28 T cell receptor beta chains were all read from a single sample in a study of shared clonotypes between healthy human individuals. Terminally differentiated effector memory CD45RA+ cells were left out of the naive CD8 fraction, which was CD45RO-negative and positively selected for CCR7. Clones were sequenced by immunoSEQ multiplex PCR, and TCRdb holds only the in-frame ones, with some missing. The table has 1.5 million to 2.5 million clones, roughly 95% seen once; the top ten hold 1.2%. Sequencing was performed on naive CD8+ T cells sorted from blood. These receptors came from a man aged 18 to 35 in good health.

The chain uses TRBV27 and TRBJ1-2, with D possibly TRBD1 on 6 matching bases. V lost 6 bases, J lost 4 bases, and 12 bases lay in between. The V gene's germline CDR1 is MNHEY and CDR2 SMNVEV (reference sequence). This CDR3 has 13 residues. DNA for the CDR3: TGTGCCAGCAGGGCAGGGGAGCTCTATGGCTACACCTTC. Amino acid sequence: CASRAGELYGYTF.

This rearrangement joins TRBV7-6 to TRBJ2-2; D gene uncertain. The V end lost 5 bases, the J end lost 8 bases, and 9 bases lay between the germline ends. CDR1 is SGHVS and CDR2 is FNYEAQ in the germline V gene. This CDR3 has 12 amino acids. CDR3 nucleotides: TGTGCCAGCAGCCTAGGAGAAGGGGAGCTGTTTTTT. The encoded protein is CASSLGEGELFF.

This chain connects TRBV11-3 to TRBJ2-5, with 8 positions matching TRBD1. V gave up 3 bases and J gave up 2 bases; unmatched junction bases: 8. This CDR3 is 16 amino acids long. Germline CDR1 and CDR2: SGHNT and YENEEA. In DNA, the CDR3 is TGTGCCAGCAGCTTTAGTAAACGGACAGGGCAAGAGACCCAGTACTTC. Its translation: CASSFSKRTGQETQYF.

The J gene is TRBJ2-5, the V gene TRBV11-2, with unresolved D. V was clipped by 5 bases and J by 2 bases, with 12 bases between them. Germline CDR1 reads SGHAT; CDR2 reads FQNNGV. There are 14 residues in the CDR3. CDR3 nucleotide sequence: TGTGCCAGCAGCGGATGGGCGGAGCAAGAGACCCAGTACTTC. Its protein is CASSGWAEQETQYF.

Here the CDR3 reads CASSSDFLLEKLFF. CDR3 coding DNA: TGTGCCAGCAGTTCAGATTTCCTGCTTGAAAAACTGTTTTTT. The genes are TRBV6-5 and TRBJ1-4; D gene uncertain. Trimming left V 4 bases short and J 7 bases short, with 13 bases between. This CDR3 is 14 amino acids long. Germline-derived CDR1 and CDR2 are MNHEY and SVGAGI.

The chain carries TRBV25-1 and TRBJ1-2; D is unclear. CDR1 and CDR2 from the germline V gene are MGHDK and SYGVNS. The V end lost 0 bases, the J end lost 14 bases, and 13 bases lay between the germline ends. The CDR3 sequence is 12 residues long. The CDR3 loop is CASSEYGQDLTF. In nucleotides, the CDR3 is TGTGCCAGCAGTGAATACGGTCAAGACCTTACCTTC.

The chain employs TRBV5-1 and TRBJ2-1, with a weak D call TRBD2 (6 bases). Trimming stripped 4 bases from V and 5 bases from J, with 16 bases between. The CDR3 has 15 residues. Germline values: CDR1 SGHRS, CDR2 YFSETQ. CDR3 in DNA: TGCGCCAGCAGCCCGGGACTTGGGTATGACAATGAGCAGTTCTTC. Its translation is CASSPGLGYDNEQFF. Full variable domain (remainder filled in from reference TRBV5-1 and TRBJ2-1): KAGVTQTPRYLIKTRGQQVTLSCSPISGHRSVSWYQQTPGQGLQFLFEYFSETQRNKGNFPGRFSGRQFSNSRSEMNVSTLELGDSALYLCASSPGLGYDNEQFFGPGTRLTVL.

J is TRBJ1-1 and V is TRBV7-9; 8 bases map to TRBD1. V was pared by 4 bases and J by 0 bases, with 4 bases of the junction left unmatched. The germline V gene encodes CDR1 SEHNR and CDR2 FQNEAQ (reference sequence). The CDR3 is 15 amino acids. In nucleotides, the CDR3 is TGTGCCAGCAGCTCCGGACAGGGAGTGAACACTGAAGCTTTCTTT. It specifies CASSSGQGVNTEAFF.

This chain links TRBV5-6 with TRBJ2-4; D is perhaps TRBD1 or TRBD2 (5 bases each). Deletions cut 0 bases from V and 5 bases from J, with 15 bases between. CDR1 and CDR2 (germline): SGHDT, YYEEEE. The CDR3 runs to 16 residues. The CDR3 DNA is TGTGCCAGCAGCTTGGGGGGGTTACCCGACCAAAACATTCAGTACTTC. The encoded protein is CASSLGGLPDQNIQYF.

The sample holds one count of this clone. Other DNA sequences from this sample encode an identical CDR3 as well. The gene calls are TRBV4-1 and TRBJ2-3, with D uncertain. The length of the CDR3 is 13 residues. The V end was cut by 1 base, the J end by 4 bases, with 6 bases between. The germline CDR1 and CDR2 sequences are MGHRA and YSYEKL. The DNA for the CDR3 is TGCGCCAGCAGCCAAGTTCTCGCAGATACGCAGTATTTT. This codes for CASSQVLADTQYF.

This clone was detected only a few times. The gene calls are TRBV13 and TRBJ2-6, with no clear D. The CDR3 has 12 residues. Germline-derived CDR1 and CDR2 are PRHDT and FYEKMQ (reference sequence). V was trimmed by 4 bases and J by 2 bases, leaving 0 bases between them. The DNA of the CDR3 is TGTGCCAGCAGCTCTGGGGCCAACGTCCTGACTTTC. Its translation: CASSSGANVLTF. Full variable domain (rest looked up from reference TRBV13 and TRBJ2-6): AAGVIQSPRHLIKEKRETATLKCYPIPRHDTVYWYQQGPGQDPQFLISFYEKMQSDKGSIPDRFSAQQFSDYHSELNMSSLELGDSALYFCASSSGANVLTFGAGSRLTVL.

This chain connects TRBV4-3 to TRBJ2-1, with TRBD2 matching over 14 bases. The CDR3 extends over 17 amino acids. Per the germline V gene, CDR1 is LGHNA and CDR2 is YSLEER. With 0 bases clipped from V and 7 bases from J, the junction kept 5 bases outside the gene matches. The CDR3 spells CASSQDERLAGGNEQFF. CDR3 bases: TGCGCCAGCAGCCAAGACGAACGACTAGCGGGAGGGAATGAGCAGTTCTTC.

V gene TRBV13 combines with J gene TRBJ2-7, with 9 bases identical to TRBD1. V lost 4 bases and J lost 4; bases outside the gene matches: 5. Per germline, CDR1 PRHDT and CDR2 FYEKMQ (reference sequence). CDR3 size: 14 residues. Here the CDR3 DNA reads TGTGCCAGCAGCTACGGACAGGGGAAGTACGAGCAGTACTTC. Encoded protein: CASSYGQGKYEQYF.

This chain joins TRBV6-5 and TRBJ2-2; tentative D call: TRBD2 (5 bases). The CDR3 sequence is 13 residues long. Trimming took 4 bases from V and 3 from J, leaving 6 bases between them. Per germline, CDR1 MNHEY and CDR2 SVGAGI. CDR3 sequence: CASSSDYTGELFF. CDR3 coding DNA: TGTGCCAGCAGTTCGGACTACACCGGGGAGCTGTTTTTT.

V and J are TRBV19 and TRBJ1-2; 7 bases are shared with TRBD1. The length of the CDR3 is 17 residues. CDR1 is LNHDA, CDR2 SQIVND, per germline (reference sequence). J lost 6 bases, V lost 3 bases, and 16 bases had no gene match. The CDR3 sequence is CASSIFGSDRPVDGYTF. The CDR3 coding sequence is TGTGCCAGTAGTATCTTTGGGTCGGACAGGCCGGTGGATGGCTACACCTTC.

The rearrangement links TRBV28 to TRBJ2-3, with a tentative D call TRBD2 (6 bases). The germline V gene has CDR1 MDHEN and CDR2 SYDVKM. V lost 3 bases to trimming and J lost 0 bases, with 19 bases between them. This CDR3 comprises 18 residues. CDR3 sequence: CASSLGTRSLSSTDTQYF. CDR3 coding DNA: TGTGCCAGCAGTTTGGGGACTCGCTCCCTGTCCAGCACAGATACGCAGTATTTT.

The chain combines TRBV7-3 with TRBJ2-6; a possible D gene is TRBD1 (5 bases). The CDR3 runs 15 residues. CDR1 and CDR2 (germline): SGHTA, FQGTGA. V was clipped by 8 bases and J by 1 base, with 12 bases between them. Written as DNA, the CDR3 is TGTGCCAGCGGGGTAGACAGTTCTGGGGCCAACGTCCTGACTTTC. It translates to CASGVDSSGANVLTF.

In this sample, this clone turned up a few times. The chain uses TRBV28 and TRBJ1-2; D is undetermined. V was clipped by 5 bases and J by 2 bases, with 9 bases between them. This CDR3 has 13 amino acids. CDR1 is MDHEN and CDR2 is SYDVKM in the germline V gene. The CDR3 DNA follows: TGTGCCAGCAGTCCCCCAGTGAACTATGGCTACACCTTC. This sequence encodes CASSPPVNYGYTF.

The chain uses TRBV7-2 and TRBJ2-5, with TRBD2 matching over 7 bases. Germline assignment: CDR1 SGHTA and CDR2 FQGNSA. J gave up 1 base and V 5 bases, and 4 bases lay outside the gene matches. The CDR3 has 14 residues. The CDR3 DNA is TGTGCCAGCAGCCCCTGGGGGGGCCAAGAGACCCAGTACTTC. It encodes CASSPWGGQETQYF.

The chain links TRBV5-1 to TRBJ2-1, with TRBD2 identical over 9 bases. In germline, CDR1 is SGHRS, CDR2 YFSETQ. The CDR3 is 17 residues long. J lost 4 bases, V lost 0 bases, and 8 bases had no gene match. CDR3 sequence reads: CASSLGPGLALYNEQFF. The CDR3 region has the DNA TGCGCCAGCAGCTTGGGACCGGGACTAGCCCTATACAATGAGCAGTTCTTC.

This clone was counted a single time. The V call is TRBV27, the J call TRBJ2-6; D gene ambiguous. Germline values: CDR1 MNHEY, CDR2 SMNVEV (reference sequence). V was clipped by 2 bases and J by 2 bases, with 7 bases between them. This CDR3 contains 15 residues. CDR3 sequence: CASSLVQAGANVLTF. In nucleotides, the CDR3 is TGTGCCAGCAGTTTAGTTCAGGCTGGGGCCAACGTCCTGACTTTC.

The gene calls are TRBV5-6 and TRBJ1-4; 11 nucleotides match TRBD1. V shed 3 bases, J shed 8 bases, and the junction held 3 bases outside the gene matches. The germline CDR1 and CDR2 sequences are SGHDT and YYEEEE. There are 14 residues in the CDR3. CDR3 coding DNA: TGTGCCAGCAGCTGGGACAGGGGGATGGAAAAACTGTTTTTT. Amino acid sequence: CASSWDRGMEKLFF.

The rearrangement joins TRBV2 to TRBJ2-7; a weak D match, TRBD2 (5 bases). CDR1 is SNHLY, CDR2 FYNNEI, per germline. Trimming cost V 0 bases and J 5 bases, with 14 bases left between them. The CDR3 covers 15 residues. The CDR3 here is CASSEALLASHEQYF. The CDR3, as DNA: TGTGCCAGCAGTGAAGCGCTTCTGGCTAGCCACGAGCAGTACTTC. Full variable domain (rest looked up from reference TRBV2 and TRBJ2-7): EPEVTQTPSHQVTQMGQEVILRCVPISNHLYFYWYRQILGQKVEFLVSFYNNEISEKSEIFDDQFSVERPDGSNFTLKIRSTKLEDSAMYFCASSEALLASHEQYFGPGTRLTVT.

This clone was observed a single time. This sequence joins TRBV6-5 and TRBJ2-3; possible D gene TRBD1, 5 bases. Germline V lookup: CDR1 MNHEY, CDR2 SVGAGI. V was trimmed by 4 bases and J by 5 bases, leaving 10 bases between them. This CDR3 region has 13 residues. CDR3 nucleotides: TGTGCCAGCAGTTCGGAAAGGGGAGATACGCAGTATTTT. This codes for CASSSERGDTQYF.

The V call is TRBV5-6, the J call TRBJ2-5; no reliable D call. The CDR3 contains 13 residues. Per the germline V gene, CDR1 is SGHDT and CDR2 is YYEEEE. The germline V and J ends were trimmed by 0 bases and 7 bases, with 10 bases remaining between them. CDR3 loop: CASSLGAMGTQYF. CDR3 DNA: TGTGCCAGCAGCTTGGGCGCAATGGGGACCCAGTACTTC.

This clone was found once. The rearrangement links TRBV10-2 to TRBJ2-7; no clear D. This CDR3 comprises 13 residues. Germline V gene lookup returns CDR1 WSHSY and CDR2 SAAADI. The germline V and J ends were trimmed by 2 bases and 2 bases, with 7 bases remaining between them. For the CDR3, the DNA is TGCGCCAGCAGTGAGGGTTCCACCTACGAGCAGTACTTC. Its protein product is CASSEGSTYEQYF.

J is TRBJ2-5 and V is TRBV7-9; maybe TRBD1 (6 bases). The V end lost 7 bases, the J end lost 0 bases, and 12 bases lay between the germline ends. The CDR3 is made up of 14 amino acids. The germline V gene has CDR1 SEHNR and CDR2 FQNEAQ (reference sequence). The chain's CDR3 is CASTLDSHQETQYF. The DNA of the CDR3 is TGTGCCAGCACCCTGGACAGCCACCAAGAGACCCAGTACTTC. Full variable domain (remainder filled in from reference TRBV7-9 and TRBJ2-5): DTGVSQNPRHKITKRGQNVTFRCDPISEHNRLYWYRQTLGQGPEFLTYFQNEAQLEKSRLLSDRFSAERPKGSFSTLEIQRTEQGDSAMYLCASTLDSHQETQYFGPGTRLLVL.

The chain links TRBV13 to TRBJ2-7; the D gene is possibly TRBD1 (6 bases). In germline, CDR1 is PRHDT, CDR2 FYEKMQ (reference sequence). Trimming removed 2 bases from V and 2 bases from J, with 10 bases in between. The CDR3 is 14 residues long. CDR3 sequence: CASSLSRGPYEQYF. CDR3 DNA: TGTGCCAGCAGCTTAAGCAGGGGCCCCTACGAGCAGTACTTC.